Below, one T cell receptor (beta chain) is given with its context. What it binds is unknown. Negative isolation yielded CD4+ and CD8+ T cells, and FACS enriched TEMRA cells. With random hexamers, 0.5 to 1 ug RNA was reverse transcribed. Amplification of TCR beta CDR3 was carried out by immunoSEQ multiplex PCR, which covered 54 Vbeta and 13 Jbeta segments. TCRdb re-called the immunoSEQ multiplex PCR reads with MiXCR, one entry per CDR3 protein. The sample shows over 300,000 distinct CDR3 sequences, about 90% of them seen only once. The source of the sample is a study of CD8 T cells in Susac syndrome. Notes on the study in general: It was acknowledged by the study that relatively few individuals were included in its TCR sequencing and HLA analysis.

This CDR3 has 15 residues. The V gene's germline CDR1 is DFQATT and CDR2 SNEGSKA (reference sequence). V lost 1 base, J lost 2 bases, and 13 bases lay in between. This receptor was taken from a human donor with multiple sclerosis. The sequenced sample consisted of CD4+ T cells from PBMCs. The V gene is TRBV20-1, the J gene TRBJ2-3; weak D call: TRBD1 (6 bases). The CDR3 loop is CSARVSGAPTDTQYF. CDR3 coding DNA: TGCAGTGCTAGAGTTTCAGGGGCCCCCACAGATACGCAGTATTTT.